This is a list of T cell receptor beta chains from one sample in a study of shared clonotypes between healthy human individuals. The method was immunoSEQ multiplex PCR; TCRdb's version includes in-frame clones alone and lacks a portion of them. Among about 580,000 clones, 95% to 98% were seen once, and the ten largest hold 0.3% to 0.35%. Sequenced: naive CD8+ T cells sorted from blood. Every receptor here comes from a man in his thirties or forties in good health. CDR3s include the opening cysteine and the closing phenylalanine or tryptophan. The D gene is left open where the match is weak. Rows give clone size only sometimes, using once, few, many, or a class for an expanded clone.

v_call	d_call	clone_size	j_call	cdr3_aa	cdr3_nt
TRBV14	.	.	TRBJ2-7	CASSQSHIYEQYF	TGTGCCAGCAGCCAATCCCATATCTACGAGCAGTACTTC
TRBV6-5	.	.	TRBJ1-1	CASSPQGGTEAFF	TGTGCCAGCAGCCCACAGGGAGGGACTGAAGCTTTCTTT
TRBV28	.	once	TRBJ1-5	CASSWGGKTNQPQHF	TGTGCCAGCAGTTGGGGGGGAAAAACCAATCAGCCCCAGCATTTT
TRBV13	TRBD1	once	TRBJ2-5	CASGQGVGETQYF	TGTGCCAGCGGACAGGGGGTCGGAGAGACCCAGTACTTC
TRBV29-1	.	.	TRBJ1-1	CSVQKNTEAFF	TGCAGCGTTCAGAAGAACACTGAAGCTTTCTTT
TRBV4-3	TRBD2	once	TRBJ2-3	CASSQGRTSGRVDTQYF	TGCGCCAGCAGCCAAGGGAGGACTAGCGGGAGGGTAGATACGCAGTATTTT
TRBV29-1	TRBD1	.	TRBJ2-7	CSVASGTEYEQYF	TGCAGCGTGGCTTCCGGGACAGAGTACGAGCAGTACTTC
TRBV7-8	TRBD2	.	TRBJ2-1	CASSYGLAGVSHSYNEQFF	TGTGCCAGCAGCTACGGACTAGCGGGAGTCTCCCACTCCTACAATGAGCAGTTCTTC
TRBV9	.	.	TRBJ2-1	CASSVAGLSSYNEQFF	TGTGCCAGCAGCGTAGCGGGACTCAGCTCCTACAATGAGCAGTTCTTC
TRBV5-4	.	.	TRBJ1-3	CASSLEGSGNTIYF	TGTGCCAGCAGCTTGGAAGGATCTGGAAACACCATATATTTT
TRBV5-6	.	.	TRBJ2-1	CASSFRVRTISEQFF	TGTGCCAGCAGCTTCAGGGTTCGAACCATCTCTGAGCAGTTCTTC
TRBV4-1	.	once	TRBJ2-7	CASSQGSRADEQYF	TGCGCCAGCAGCCAAGGAAGTAGGGCCGACGAGCAGTACTTC